This TCR beta chain was observed in a study of T cells in Graves' hyperthyroidism and ophthalmopathy. Study details: At initial diagnosis, before any treatment had begun, peripheral blood was obtained. General study points: Classification by a 13 V-J model distinguished ophthalmopathy from stable hyperthyroidism. The majority of expanded thyroid clonotypes above 0.001 also appeared in blood.

Of note for this clonotype: Its antigen is currently unknown.

Amplified regions were TCR beta CDR3 sequences from RNA transcripts. HTBI primers drove first-round RT-PCR of the TCR CDR3. TCRdb re-called the multiplex PCR reads with MiXCR, one entry per CDR3 protein. The data hold roughly 570,000 distinct CDR3 sequences, with less than 20% observed a single time. CDR1 and CDR2 from the germline V gene are SGDLS and YYNGEE. The V gene lost 1 base and the J gene lost 8 bases, with 16 bases spanning the gap. The CDR3 runs 15 residues. Disease duration under 2 months; hyperthyroidism patients were aged 18 to 65. The chain recombines TRBV9 with TRBJ2-1, with unresolved D. The sequence derives from a woman aged 25 to 39 with Graves' hyperthyroidism. The material sequenced was blood. CDR3 loop: CASSVWALSIDEQFF. The CDR3 DNA sequence: TGTGCCAGCAGCGTATGGGCCCTATCCATAGATGAGCAGTTCTTC.